Listed below are T cell receptor beta chains from one sample, sequenced in a study of blood T cell repertoires in COVID-19. Sequencing was performed with immunoSEQ multiplex PCR; in TCRdb, only in-frame clones are kept and a portion is missing. The profile shows about 69,000 clones, roughly 79% of them singletons. The sequenced material came from peripheral blood. The source is a human donor in a cohort sampled during active COVID-19. Each CDR3 is given with its conserved first and last residue. The D gene is left open where the match is weak. A clone size is listed for some rows: how often the clone was seen (once, few, many), or a class if it is expanded.

CDR3	DNA	size	V	D	J
CASSTYTGVGTEAFF	TGTGCCAGCAGCACTTACACGGGGGTCGGCACTGAAGCTTTCTTT	-	TRBV5-6	-	TRBJ1-1
CASSSGGSHSGNTIYF	TGTGCCAGCAGCTCCGGCGGGTCCCACTCTGGAAACACCATATATTTT	-	TRBV5-4	-	TRBJ1-3
CASSYGGGGNTGELFF	TGTGCCAGCAGTTATGGAGGGGGCGGGAACACCGGGGAGCTGTTTTTT	-	TRBV6-5	-	TRBJ2-2
CASSPRQGYEQYF	TGTGCCAGCTCACCACGGCAGGGCTACGAGCAGTACTTC	-	TRBV18	-	TRBJ2-7
CASSLAGGTGELFF	TGTGCCAGCAGCTTGGCCGGGGGCACCGGGGAGCTGTTTTTT	-	TRBV5-6	-	TRBJ2-2
CASSSRAGTGGREQYF	TGTGCCAGCAGCTCGCGGGCCGGGACAGGGGGACGGGAGCAGTACTTC	-	TRBV11-3	TRBD1	TRBJ2-7
CAISETSGGSGELFF	TGTGCCATCAGTGAGACTAGCGGGGGTTCCGGGGAGCTGTTTTTT	-	TRBV10-3	TRBD2	TRBJ2-2
CASSMSLGGGRANYGYTF	TGTGCCAGCAGCATGTCCCTCGGGGGGGGTAGAGCTAACTATGGCTACACCTTC	-	TRBV9	-	TRBJ1-2
CASSSTEQGKGYTEAFF	TGTGCCAGCAGCAGTACCGAGCAGGGGAAGGGGTACACTGAAGCTTTCTTT	-	TRBV7-9	-	TRBJ1-1
CASSLPGQGFTEAFF	TGTGCCAGCAGCTTACCTGGACAGGGATTCACTGAAGCTTTCTTT	few	TRBV7-9	TRBD1	TRBJ1-1
CASNGGVNTEAFF	TGCGCCAGCAACGGGGGAGTGAACACTGAAGCTTTCTTT	-	TRBV5-1	-	TRBJ1-1
CASSDLASGTQYF	TGTGCCAGCAGTGATCTGGCCTCGGGGACCCAGTACTTC	-	TRBV6-4	-	TRBJ2-5
CASSRLAGADTQYF	TGTGCCAGCAGTAGACTAGCGGGAGCTGATACGCAGTATTTT	-	TRBV6-4	TRBD2	TRBJ2-3
CASSLSGQGADGYTF	TGCGCCAGCAGCTTGAGTGGACAGGGGGCTGACGGCTACACCTTC	-	TRBV5-1	TRBD1	TRBJ1-2
CASSLEGQGSDTQYF	TGCGCCAGCAGCTTGGAGGGTCAGGGCTCAGATACGCAGTATTTT	-	TRBV5-1	-	TRBJ2-3
CASSFDRGNTEAFF	TGTGCCAGCAGCTTCGACAGGGGGAACACTGAAGCTTTCTTT	-	TRBV11-2	TRBD1	TRBJ1-1
CASSPPDRRTDTQYF	TGTGCCAGCAGCCCTCCGGACAGGCGGACAGATACGCAGTATTTT	-	TRBV5-4	TRBD1	TRBJ2-3
CASSEVVRDRGYEQFF	TGTGCCAGCAGTGAAGTGGTTCGGGACAGGGGTTACGAGCAGTTCTTC	-	TRBV2	TRBD1	TRBJ2-1
CASSVGVEKYEQYF	TGTGCCAGCAGCGTAGGAGTAGAGAAGTACGAGCAGTACTTC	-	TRBV9	-	TRBJ2-7
CATSDATGSYNEQFF	TGTGCCACCAGTGATGCGACAGGGTCCTACAATGAGCAGTTCTTC	-	TRBV24-1	TRBD1	TRBJ2-1
CATAATGYTDTQYF	TGTGCCACCGCGGCGACAGGTTACACAGATACGCAGTATTTT	-	TRBV27	-	TRBJ2-3
CASSTPLRGNTEAFF	TGTGCCAGTAGTACCCCCCTAAGGGGGAACACTGAAGCTTTCTTT	-	TRBV19	-	TRBJ1-1
CASSPIFQGAKQYF	TGTGCCAGTAGTCCCATCTTTCAGGGGGCAAAGCAGTACTTC	-	TRBV19	TRBD1	TRBJ2-7
CASSIGSGQGNTEAFF	TGTGCCAGTAGTATAGGTTCCGGGCAGGGTAACACTGAAGCTTTCTTT	-	TRBV19	-	TRBJ1-1
CASSLSPSSANYGYTF	TGCGCCAGCAGCTTGTCGCCCTCATCAGCTAACTATGGCTACACCTTC	-	TRBV5-1	-	TRBJ1-2
CASSSTSGTYNEQFF	TGCGCCAGCAGCTCGACTAGCGGGACTTACAATGAGCAGTTCTTC	-	TRBV5-1	TRBD2	TRBJ2-1
CASSISGTGGVEQYF	TGTGCCAGTAGTATTAGCGGGACAGGGGGCGTCGAGCAGTACTTC	-	TRBV19	TRBD1	TRBJ2-7
CASRFVRQGIHEQYF	TGTGCCAGCAGATTTGTTAGACAGGGGATCCACGAGCAGTACTTC	few	TRBV27	TRBD1	TRBJ2-7
CASRYNQGSPLHF	TGTGCCAGCAGATACAATCAGGGTTCACCCCTCCACTTT	-	TRBV14	-	TRBJ1-6
CSASVLGRLYGYTF	TGCAGTGCTAGTGTGTTAGGCAGACTATATGGCTACACCTTC	-	TRBV20-1	-	TRBJ1-2
CARSLPEVSSYEQYF	TGTGCCAGAAGCTTACCCGAAGTGAGCTCCTACGAGCAGTACTTC	-	TRBV5-3	-	TRBJ2-7